The 22 T cell receptor beta chains in this list originate from one sample, sequenced in a study of shared clonotypes between healthy human individuals. TCRdb's table, derived via immunoSEQ multiplex PCR, lists solely in-frame clones and lacks some. Of roughly 2.6 million clones listed, just over 90% are singletons. The sequenced sample consisted of naive CD4+ T cells sorted from blood. Indicated subset: CD45RA+ positively selected. These receptors were collected from a man between 18 and 29 years old in good health.

The CDR3 loop reads CASSLGRTSSYNEQFF. The CDR3, as DNA: TGTGCCAGCAGCTTGGGGAGGACTAGCTCCTACAATGAGCAGTTCTTC. The gene calls are TRBV5-6 and TRBJ2-1; 7 nucleotides line up with TRBD2. This CDR3 spans 16 amino acids. V lost 0 bases, J lost 0 bases, and 3 bases stayed unmatched. The germline CDR1 and CDR2 sequences are SGHDT and YYEEEE. Together with reference TRBV5-6 and TRBJ2-1, the CDR3 gives the full variable domain: DAGVTQSPTHLIKTRGQQVTLRCSPKSGHDTVSWYQQALGQGPQFIFQYYEEEERQRGNFPDRFSGHQFPNYSSELNVNALLLGDSALYLCASSLGRTSSYNEQFFGPGTRLTVL.

The V and J genes are TRBV9 and TRBJ2-2; D perhaps matches TRBD2 (5 bases). The CDR3 extends over 15 amino acids. The germline CDR1 and CDR2 sequences are SGDLS and YYNGEE. V was shortened by 3 bases and J by 1 base, with 10 bases between the two germline ends. The CDR3 protein is CASSGGGWNTGELFF. CDR3 sequence (DNA): TGTGCCAGCAGCGGCGGAGGTTGGAACACCGGGGAGCTGTTTTTT.

The chain couples TRBV30 to TRBJ2-7, with 9 bases aligning to TRBD2. Germline loops: CDR1 GTSNPN, CDR2 SVGIG (reference sequence). This CDR3 region has 16 residues. The V gene end was trimmed by 0 bases and the J gene end by 3 bases; junction bases not matched to a gene: 9. The CDR3: CAWSVPGLAGRYEQYF. Written as DNA, the CDR3 is TGTGCCTGGAGTGTACCCGGGCTAGCGGGACGCTACGAGCAGTACTTC.

A note on this clone: The sample contains more than one DNA sequence encoding this CDR3. The chain links TRBV19 to TRBJ1-6; unclear D gene. The V end lost 1 base, the J end lost 0 bases, and 7 bases lay between the germline ends. CDR1 and CDR2 from the germline V gene are LNHDA and SQIVND (reference sequence). This CDR3 has 16 amino acids. For the CDR3, the DNA is TGTGCCAGTAGTATAGCGGGGAGCTCCTATAATTCACCCCTCCACTTT. It translates to CASSIAGSSYNSPLHF.

This chain joins TRBV10-3 and TRBJ1-2; possible D gene TRBD1, 6 bases. The CDR3 spans 16 residues. Germline CDR1 reads ENHRY; CDR2 reads SYGVKD. The V gene lost 0 bases and the J gene lost 6 bases, with 17 bases spanning the gap. The CDR3, as DNA: TGTGCCATCAGTGAGTCAGTCTGGCAGGGGCAAAATGGCTACACCTTC. The encoded protein is CAISESVWQGQNGYTF.

V is TRBV19 and J is TRBJ2-2; no reliable D call. V lost 5 bases to trimming and J lost 4 bases, with 14 bases between them. Per germline, CDR1 LNHDA and CDR2 SQIVND (reference sequence). There are 15 residues in the CDR3. CDR3 sequence reads: CASSSRQGFTGELFF. CDR3 sequence (DNA): TGTGCCAGTAGTTCGAGACAAGGTTTCACCGGGGAGCTGTTTTTT.

This clone was counted a single time. V usage is TRBV5-6 and J usage is TRBJ1-2, with 7 bases lining up with TRBD1. V lost 4 bases to trimming and J lost 6 bases; unmatched junction nucleotides: 12. Germline V gene data show CDR1 as SGHDT and CDR2 as YYEEEE. The CDR3 has 15 residues. CDR3 DNA sequence: TGTGCCAGCAGCCCGTTACAGGGGATGGTGGATGGCTACACCTTC. This encodes CASSPLQGMVDGYTF.

The chain joins TRBV7-2 to TRBJ2-3, with 8 bases matching TRBD2. CDR3 length: 15 amino acids. The junction had 4 bases not matched to a gene; V was cut back by 1 base and J by 4 bases. Germline values: CDR1 SGHTA, CDR2 FQGNSA. CDR3 bases: TGTGCCAGCAGCTTAGGCGGGAGGTGGGCAGATACGCAGTATTTT. Encoded protein: CASSLGGRWADTQYF.

The chain employs TRBV11-2 and TRBJ1-6; D is possibly TRBD1 (5 bases). The CDR3 consists of 15 residues. CDR1 and CDR2 (germline): SGHAT, FQNNGV. V lost 5 bases and J 10 bases, leaving 18 bases between the germline ends. In nucleotides, the CDR3 is TGTGCCAGCAGCCGCTGGGAAGGGCGGGACTCACCCCTCCACTTT. Its translation is CASSRWEGRDSPLHF.

The chain employs TRBV10-3 and TRBJ1-4; D is unresolved. The germline V gene encodes CDR1 ENHRY and CDR2 SYGVKD. The CDR3 spans 14 residues. Trimming took off 10 bases at V and 5 bases at J, with 17 bases between the two ends. The CDR3 is CATGLGGRNEKLFF. CDR3 sequence (DNA): TGTGCCACGGGTTTGGGCGGAAGAAATGAAAAACTGTTTTTT.

J is TRBJ2-7 and V is TRBV5-1; 7 bases fit TRBD2. Germline loops: CDR1 SGHRS, CDR2 YFSETQ. The CDR3 consists of 13 residues. J lost 6 bases, V lost 4 bases, and 7 bases had no gene match. CDR3 protein: CASSAGLLSEQYF. The CDR3 nucleotides are TGCGCCAGCAGCGCGGGACTACTCTCCGAGCAGTACTTC.

The count of this clone is one. This chain uses TRBV10-3 with TRBJ1-2, with D possibly TRBD1 on 6 matching bases. The V gene's germline CDR1 is ENHRY and CDR2 SYGVKD. Trimming left V 0 bases short and J 5 bases short, with 13 bases between. The CDR3 is 15 amino acids. CDR3 nucleotides: TGTGCCATCAGTGAGTCCGACCGGGGGCGTTATGGCTACACCTTC. Protein product: CAISESDRGRYGYTF.

Note on this clone: In the same sample, other DNA sequences code for this CDR3. The chain recombines TRBV28 with TRBJ1-4, with D maybe TRBD1 (5 bases). Per germline, CDR1 MDHEN and CDR2 SYDVKM. CDR3 length equals 14 residues. V was pared by 2 bases and J by 2 bases, with 6 bases between. The CDR3 region is CASSLRGTNEKLFF. CDR3 bases: TGTGCCAGCAGTTTACGGGGGACTAATGAAAAACTGTTTTTT.

This clone was observed a single time. The chain has TRBV7-9 and TRBJ2-7; D not resolved. The length of the CDR3 is 16 residues. V was trimmed by 1 base and J by 3 bases, leaving 16 bases between them. The germline gives CDR1 SEHNR, CDR2 FQNEAQ (reference sequence). In DNA form, the CDR3 reads TGTGCCAGCAGCTTAGATCAGACCAGAAGGATCTACGAGCAGTACTTC. Its protein product is CASSLDQTRRIYEQYF.

Remarks on this clone: This specimen includes other DNA sequences encoding the same CDR3. The rearrangement joins TRBV5-1 to TRBJ2-3, with 8 bases lining up with TRBD1. Germline lookup yields CDR1 SGHRS and CDR2 YFSETQ. With 4 bases clipped from V and 3 bases from J, the junction kept 4 bases outside the gene matches. The CDR3 runs to 14 residues. In nucleotides, the CDR3 is TGCGCCAGCAGCGCTGGACAGGGAACAGATACGCAGTATTTT. It codes for CASSAGQGTDTQYF.

The V and J genes are TRBV11-1 and TRBJ1-3, with TRBD1 matching over 7 bases. Germline loops: CDR1 SGHAT, CDR2 FQDESV (reference sequence). The ends lost 3 bases at V and 0 bases at J; junction bases unmatched: 5. CDR3 length: 16 residues. The CDR3 DNA sequence: TGTGCCAGCAGCTTCGACAGGGTGCACTCTGGAAACACCATATATTTT. Its translation is CASSFDRVHSGNTIYF.

The chain links TRBV7-9 to TRBJ2-1; no reliable D call. V lost 4 bases and J lost 1, with 8 bases in between. The CDR3 is made up of 14 amino acids. Looked up from germline, CDR1 is SEHNR and CDR2 is FQNEAQ (reference sequence). The CDR3 protein is CASSSTPSYNEQFF. The CDR3 DNA sequence: TGTGCCAGCAGCTCTACCCCATCCTACAATGAGCAGTTCTTC.

The chain uses TRBV29-1 and TRBJ2-3; 9 bases map to TRBD2. The CDR3 sequence is 19 residues long. In germline, CDR1 is SQVTM, CDR2 ANQGSEA. The ends lost 4 bases at V and 0 bases at J; junction bases unmatched: 17. This CDR3 reads CSVGGGLSGGFTSTDTQYF. CDR3 DNA sequence: TGCAGCGTTGGAGGAGGACTAAGCGGGGGGTTTACTAGCACAGATACGCAGTATTTT.

The V gene is TRBV2, the J gene TRBJ1-2, with D possibly TRBD1 on 6 matching bases. CDR1 is SNHLY, CDR2 FYNNEI, per germline. V lost 4 bases and J 2 bases, leaving 11 bases between the germline ends. The length of the CDR3 is 14 residues. The CDR3 sequence is CASSGGGENYGYTF. For the CDR3, the DNA is TGTGCCAGCAGTGGAGGGGGGGAGAACTATGGCTACACCTTC.

This rearrangement joins TRBV10-3 to TRBJ2-7, with 7 bases that match TRBD1. The CDR3 spans 14 residues. The ends lost 7 bases at V and 5 bases at J; junction bases unmatched: 11. Germline V gene sequence: CDR1 ENHRY, CDR2 SYGVKD. The CDR3 is CAITPTGTPNEQYF. The CDR3 DNA sequence: TGTGCCATCACTCCGACAGGGACCCCCAACGAGCAGTACTTC.

The rearrangement links TRBV7-9 to TRBJ2-7; D is unresolved. The germline V and J ends were trimmed by 1 base and 3 bases, with 7 bases remaining between them. The CDR3 spans 13 residues. Germline CDR1 reads SEHNR; CDR2 reads FQNEAQ (reference sequence). CDR3 nucleotide sequence: TGTGCCAGCAGCTTAGGGAGAGGCTACGAGCAGTACTTC. This codes for CASSLGRGYEQYF.

The rearrangement uses TRBV27 and TRBJ1-1; D might be TRBD1 (5 bases). Germline lookup yields CDR1 MNHEY and CDR2 SMNVEV (reference sequence). V dropped 1 base and J dropped 1 base, with 7 bases sitting between them. The CDR3 totals 14 residues. This CDR3 reads CASSLLQGNTEAFF. Here the CDR3 DNA reads TGTGCCAGCAGTTTATTGCAGGGGAACACTGAAGCTTTCTTT.